The 5 T cell receptor beta chains listed next were all sequenced from one sample in a study of OX40 agonist ivuxolimab in advanced cancers. This table comes from immunoSEQ multiplex PCR, and its TCRdb copy is limited to in-frame clones, with some not included. The sample lists 50,000 to 65,000 clones, approximately 91% occurring once. Material: CD4+ or CD8+ T cells sorted from blood, obtained in a trial of the OX40 agonist ivuxolimab. These receptors originate from an adult with an advanced solid tumor such as melanoma, head and neck, liver or kidney cancer.

The rearrangement uses TRBV7-2 and TRBJ2-1; D unclear. The CDR3 runs 16 residues. Trimming removed 4 bases from V and 0 bases from J, with 13 bases in between. The germline V gene has CDR1 SGHTA and CDR2 FQGNSA. The CDR3 bases are TGTGCCAGCAGCTCAACCATGCAGAGCTCCTACAATGAGCAGTTCTTC. Protein sequence: CASSSTMQSSYNEQFF.

This clone has a handful of counts. The chain combines TRBV5-1 with TRBJ2-5; D is tentatively TRBD1 or TRBD2 (5 bases each). The CDR3 runs 17 residues. V was cut by 1 base and J by 4 bases, with 20 bases left in between. CDR1 SGHRS and CDR2 YFSETQ come from the germline V gene. The CDR3 spells CASSLSTRTIGAETQYF. The CDR3 DNA sequence: TGCGCCAGCAGCTTGTCCACTAGGACGATCGGGGCAGAGACCCAGTACTTC.

The chain's CDR3 is CASSFSSYEQYF. The CDR3 bases are TGTGCCAGCAGTTTCAGTTCCTACGAGCAGTACTTC. This chain connects TRBV28 to TRBJ2-7, with D unclear. This CDR3 is built from 12 residues. Germline CDR1 MDHEN, CDR2 SYDVKM. Trimming pared 3 bases from V and 1 base from J, leaving 4 bases between.

The chain couples TRBV6-1 to TRBJ1-2; no firm D call. The CDR3 has 12 amino acids. The germline CDR1 and CDR2 sequences are MNHNS and SASEGT. DNA for the CDR3: TGTGCGGGAGGCAGGATTAACTATGGCTACACCTTC. Protein product: CAGGRINYGYTF.

V is TRBV5-1 and J is TRBJ1-1; 7 nucleotides agree with TRBD1. Germline V lookup: CDR1 SGHRS, CDR2 YFSETQ. This CDR3 has 14 residues. V lost 0 bases, J lost 5 bases, and 4 bases stayed unmatched. CDR3 in amino acids: CASSLVEGATEAFF. The CDR3 DNA is TGCGCCAGCAGCTTGGTGGAGGGGGCGACTGAAGCTTTCTTT.